This T cell receptor (beta chain) was captured in a study of cytomegalovirus exposure and HLA in healthy donors. Note on this clone: What it binds is not known.

Broader study findings: TRBV6-2, TRBV6-3 and some other V segments were unresolvable in 87-base-pair reads. Beyond CMV serostatus, there was no information to go on about immune exposure. A later analysis linked a missense DCLRE1C variant to TCR beta V- and J-gene trimming.

The CDR3 runs to 15 residues. Germline V gene data show CDR1 as SQVTM and CDR2 as ANQGSEA. J lost 1 base, V lost 7 bases, and 11 bases had no gene match. It was with 60 Vbeta and 13 Jbeta primers that the PCR ran. TCRdb keeps only in-frame clones here, not all; method: immunoSEQ multiplex PCR. The table counts about 34,000 clones; 1.5% to 2% lies in the top ten. At sampling all donors were nominally healthy, likely with unrecorded immune exposures. The sample consisted of PBMCs. The clonotype originates from a woman between 40 and 50 years old in good health and CMV-seropositive. The V call is TRBV29-1, the J call TRBJ1-1; 8 nucleotides align to TRBD1. CDR3 bases: TGCAGCGCTGCTAGGGGGACAGGCCCGAACACTGAAGCTTTCTTT. This sequence encodes CSAARGTGPNTEAFF. The variable domain in full, with the rest retrieved from reference TRBV29-1 and TRBJ1-1, is SAVISQKPSRDICQRGTSLTIQCQVDSQVTMMFWYRQQPGQSLTLIATANQGSEATYESGFVIDKFPISRPNLTFSTLTVSNMSPEDSSIYLCSAARGTGPNTEAFFGQGTRLTVV.